A selection of T cell receptor beta chains follows, all from one sample in a study of blood T cell repertoires in COVID-19. Sequencing used immunoSEQ multiplex PCR; TCRdb keeps in-frame clones, though not all of them. The profile shows around 70,000 clones, approximately 90% of them singletons. The sequencing input was peripheral blood. Source of these receptors: a man in his fifties or sixties with acute or convalescent COVID-19. The CDR3 runs from the conserved cysteine through the conserved F or W. The order of the fields is D gene, J gene, V gene, clone size, CDR3 DNA, CDR3 protein. D genes are given only for firm matches. A clone size is listed for some rows: how often the clone was seen (once, few, many), or a class if it is expanded.

TRBD2 | TRBJ2-7 | TRBV29-1 | few | TGCAGCGTGGCGGGACTAGCGGGAGCGCCCCGTACCTACGAGCAGTACTTC | CSVAGLAGAPRTYEQYF
NA | TRBJ1-4 | TRBV5-1 | NA | TGCGCCAGCAGCTTGGCCTTGGGAGAGGACGAAAAACTGTTTTTT | CASSLALGEDEKLFF
NA | TRBJ1-2 | TRBV2 | NA | TGTGCCAGCAGCCATCCCCCGGGGAGGGACGCCTATGGCTACACCTTC | CASSHPPGRDAYGYTF
TRBD2 | TRBJ2-1 | TRBV10-1 | NA | TGCGCCAGCAGTGAGCAAACTAGCGGGAGTATGAATGAGCAGTTCTTC | CASSEQTSGSMNEQFF
NA | TRBJ2-5 | TRBV18 | NA | TGTGCCAGCTCACCACCGATAAGGAGGGAGACCCAGTACTTC | CASSPPIRRETQYF
NA | TRBJ1-6 | TRBV5-1 | once | TGCGCCAGCAGCGGTCCGGAGAATAATTCACCCCTCCACTTT | CASSGPENNSPLHF
NA | TRBJ2-2 | TRBV27 | NA | TGTGCCAGCAGTTTCAGGGGCACCGGGGAGCTGTTTTTT | CASSFRGTGELFF
NA | TRBJ1-1 | TRBV4-1 | NA | TGCGCCAGCAGCCAATATTACAGATCCTCCACTGAAGCTTTCTTT | CASSQYYRSSTEAFF
TRBD1 | TRBJ1-2 | TRBV7-9 | NA | TGTGCCAGCAGCCGGACAGGGCCCTATGGCTACACCTTC | CASSRTGPYGYTF
NA | TRBJ1-5 | TRBV24-1 | NA | TGTGCCACCAGTACAGATAGCAATCAGCCCCAGCATTTT | CATSTDSNQPQHF
NA | TRBJ1-5 | TRBV18 | few | TGTGCCAGCTCACCAAAAGGGGACAATCAGCCCCAGCATTTT | CASSPKGDNQPQHF
NA | TRBJ2-7 | TRBV11-2 | once | TGTGCCAGCAGCTTAGTTAGAGCTGCCTACGAGCAGTACTTC | CASSLVRAAYEQYF
TRBD2 | TRBJ2-1 | TRBV7-6 | NA | TGTGCCAGCAGTCTACTTACTAGCGGAGCTGTCAATGAGCAGTTCTTC | CASSLLTSGAVNEQFF
NA | TRBJ2-3 | TRBV5-4 | NA | TGTGCCAGCAGCTCCCTGTCTAGCACAGATACGCAGTATTTT | CASSSLSSTDTQYF
NA | TRBJ2-1 | TRBV6-5 | NA | TGTGCCAGCAGTCCCACAGTAAATGAGCAGTTCTTC | CASSPTVNEQFF
NA | TRBJ2-7 | TRBV2 | NA | TGTGCCAGCAGTGAGCAGGGCATCTACGAGCAGTACTTC | CASSEQGIYEQYF
TRBD2 | TRBJ2-5 | TRBV7-9 | NA | TGTGCCAGCAGTCACCCGACTAGCGGGATACAAGAGACCCAGTACTTC | CASSHPTSGIQETQYF